Presented here are 24 T cell receptor beta chains from one specimen sequenced in a study of blood T cell repertoires in COVID-19. Data came from immunoSEQ multiplex PCR; TCRdb stores just in-frame clones and leaves some out. The sample holds a few hundred thousand clones, 87% seen once. The sample taken for sequencing was peripheral blood. Source of these receptors: a man between 18 and 35 years old with active or convalescent COVID-19.

This chain connects TRBV18 to TRBJ1-6; tentative D call: TRBD1 (5 bases). V was clipped by 2 bases and J by 1 base, with 12 bases between them. CDR1 KGHSH and CDR2 LQKENI come from the germline V gene. CDR3 length: 17 residues. The CDR3 coding sequence is TGTGCCAGCTCACCAGCAGGGATGAAGTCCTATAATTCACCCCTCCACTTT. It codes for CASSPAGMKSYNSPLHF.

The rearrangement uses TRBV6-5 and TRBJ1-5; D is ambiguous. The CDR3 is made up of 15 amino acids. Trimming left V 0 bases short and J 5 bases short, with 11 bases between. CDR1 and CDR2 (germline): MNHEY, SVGAGI. CDR3 nucleotide sequence: TGTGCCAGCAGTTACTCGAAGCGGGCCGATCAGCCCCAGCATTTT. As protein: CASSYSKRADQPQHF.

The rearrangement joins TRBV12-2 to TRBJ1-1; the table assigns TRBD1, which was not confirmed against the DNA. TRBV12-2 represents a pseudogene. The CDR3 length is 12 residues. CDR3 DNA: TGTGCAAGTCGCTTCTCAGGGATGGAAGCTTTCTTT. Translated: CASRFSGMEAFF.

In this sample, this clone turned up once. The chain employs TRBV6-5 and TRBJ1-1; no reliable D call. The germline CDR1 and CDR2 sequences are MNHEY and SVGAGI. The V end was cut by 6 bases, the J end by 1 base, with 6 bases between. CDR3 size: 12 residues. This CDR3 is CASSRQNTEAFF. The CDR3 bases are TGTGCCAGCAGCAGACAGAACACTGAAGCTTTCTTT.

The CDR3 coding sequence is TGTGCCAGCAAAGTTTACAGCTCCTACAATGAGCAGTTCTTC. Protein sequence: CASKVYSSYNEQFF. The chain is built from TRBV11-2 and TRBJ2-1; D is ambiguous. CDR3 length equals 14 residues. The V and J ends lost 7 bases and 0 bases respectively, with 10 bases between them. Germline values: CDR1 SGHAT, CDR2 FQNNGV. The full variable domain, with the rest looked up from reference TRBV11-2 and TRBJ2-1, is EAGVAQSPRYKIIEKRQSVAFWCNPISGHATLYWYQQILGQGPKLLIQFQNNGVVDDSQLPKDRFSAERLKGVDSTLKIQPAKLEDSAVYLCASKVYSSYNEQFFGPGTRLTVL.

The chain carries TRBV2 and TRBJ2-1; 7 nucleotides match TRBD1. The CDR3 extends over 13 amino acids. The ends lost 6 bases at V and 3 bases at J; junction bases unmatched: 2. The germline gives CDR1 SNHLY, CDR2 FYNNEI. CDR3 DNA: TGTGCCAGCAGCGGGACAGTCTACAATGAGCAGTTCTTC. Its translation is CASSGTVYNEQFF.

This rearrangement joins TRBV21-1 to TRBJ2-7; TRBD1, the table's D call, lacks a check against the DNA. TRBV21-1 is a documented pseudogene. The CDR3 spans 15 residues. The CDR3 protein is CASSTRDRVPHEQYF. The CDR3 nucleotides are TGTGCCAGCAGCACCCGGGACAGGGTTCCCCACGAGCAGTACTTC.

The chain employs TRBV24-1 and TRBJ2-1, with a weak D call TRBD2 (5 bases). V lost 6 bases and J 5 bases, leaving 13 bases between the germline ends. The V gene's germline CDR1 is KGHDR and CDR2 SFDVKD. The CDR3 is 14 amino acids. CDR3 region: CATSSIPEDNEQFF. As DNA, the CDR3 is TGTGCCACCAGTTCAATTCCGGAGGACAATGAGCAGTTCTTC.

The CDR3, as DNA: TGTGCCAGCAGTTTTAGGACAGGTAGCCCTGAAGCTTTCTTT. This encodes CASSFRTGSPEAFF. This chain connects TRBV28 to TRBJ1-1, with 7 bases lining up with TRBD1. V shed 3 bases and J 6 bases; nucleotides not matched to a gene: 7. The CDR3 covers 14 residues. Per germline, CDR1 MDHEN and CDR2 SYDVKM.

The V gene is TRBV15, the J gene TRBJ2-7; no clear D. The V gene's germline CDR1 is LNHNV and CDR2 YYDKDF (reference sequence). CDR3 length: 14 residues. V lost 5 bases and J 0 bases, leaving 11 bases between the germline ends. The CDR3 loop reads CATSVSGVSYEQYF. Written as DNA, the CDR3 is TGTGCCACCAGCGTGTCAGGTGTCTCCTACGAGCAGTACTTC. Drawing the rest from reference TRBV15 and TRBJ2-7, the complete variable domain is DAMVIQNPRYQVTQFGKPVTLSCSQTLNHNVMYWYQQKSSQAPKLLFHYYDKDFNNEADTPDNFQSRRPNTSFCFLDIRSPGLGDTAMYLCATSVSGVSYEQYFGPGTRLTVT.

The chain carries TRBV4-3 and TRBJ1-3; D perhaps matches TRBD1 (5 bases). Germline values: CDR1 LGHNA, CDR2 YSLEER. Deletions cut 3 bases from V and 2 bases from J, with 29 bases between. This CDR3 is built from 21 residues. The CDR3 loop is CASSHDPPGQGVKFTGNTIYF. DNA for the CDR3: TGCGCCAGCAGCCACGACCCGCCAGGACAAGGAGTAAAATTTACTGGAAACACCATATATTTT.

CDR3 region: CASSVGQGGGHTEAFF. Written as DNA, the CDR3 is TGTGCCAGCAGCGTAGGACAGGGTGGTGGTCACACTGAAGCTTTCTTT. V usage is TRBV9 and J usage is TRBJ1-1, with 7 bases fitting TRBD1. Germline V gene sequence: CDR1 SGDLS, CDR2 YYNGEE. This CDR3 comprises 16 residues. J was trimmed by 3 bases and V by 0 bases; bases with no gene match: 8.

V usage is TRBV5-1 and J usage is TRBJ2-3; 9 bases agree with TRBD1. CDR3 size: 15 residues. Unmatched junction bases numbered 5, after V lost 2 bases and J lost 4 bases. The germline V gene encodes CDR1 SGHRS and CDR2 YFSETQ. Here the CDR3 DNA reads TGCGCCAGCAGCTTCGAGGGACAGGGCGCAGATACGCAGTATTTT. Residues: CASSFEGQGADTQYF.

The count of this clone is one. The DNA of the CDR3 is TGCGCCAGCAGCTTGGTTCCCGGGGGGAACTCCTACGAGCAGTACTTC. It is translated as CASSLVPGGNSYEQYF. The chain links TRBV5-1 to TRBJ2-7, with 7 bases matching TRBD2. The germline V gene encodes CDR1 SGHRS and CDR2 YFSETQ. J lost 0 bases, V lost 0 bases, and 6 bases had no gene match. This CDR3 is built from 16 residues.

V is TRBV6-2 or TRBV6-3 and J is TRBJ1-5, with 8 bases matching TRBD1. Germline V lookup: CDR1 MNHEY, CDR2 SVGEGT. This CDR3 spans 16 amino acids. The J segment lost 2 bases and the V segment lost 6 bases, leaving 9 bases of the junction unmatched. Written as DNA, the CDR3 is TGTGCCAGCAGCCCATGGGGGACAGGCCGCAATCAGCCCCAGCATTTT. Translated: CASSPWGTGRNQPQHF.

The chain couples TRBV7-9 to TRBJ1-1; D is unresolved. V lost 7 bases and J 2 bases, leaving 14 bases between the germline ends. The germline V gene encodes CDR1 SEHNR and CDR2 FQNEAQ (reference sequence). This CDR3 has 14 amino acids. CDR3 coding DNA: TGTGCCAGCACCCGACGGCGGGGAAACACTGAAGCTTTCTTT. Protein sequence: CASTRRRGNTEAFF.

This chain links TRBV2 with TRBJ2-5; D is perhaps TRBD2 (6 bases). Looked up from germline, CDR1 is SNHLY and CDR2 is FYNNEI. CDR3 length: 12 residues. V was cut by 3 bases and J by 7 bases, with 9 bases left in between. CDR3 sequence (DNA): TGTGCCAGCAGTGATAGGGGAGGGACCCAGTACTTC. It yields the protein CASSDRGGTQYF.

CDR3 DNA: TGTGCCAGTAGTCTATTAGCGGGGGGGCGGCAGTTCTTC. Residues: CASSLLAGGRQFF. The chain employs TRBV19 and TRBJ2-1, with 11 bases fitting TRBD2. The junction had 6 bases not matched to a gene; V was cut back by 5 bases and J by 12 bases. Germline lookup yields CDR1 LNHDA and CDR2 SQIVND (reference sequence). The CDR3 contains 13 residues.

The chain joins TRBV14 to TRBJ2-1; 11 nucleotides line up with TRBD2. The J segment lost 8 bases and the V segment lost 0 bases, leaving 12 bases of the junction unmatched. The CDR3 contains 18 residues. Germline CDR1 is SGHDN and CDR2 is FVKESK. The CDR3 spells CASSQDFALAGGGYEQFF. In DNA, the CDR3 is TGTGCCAGCAGCCAAGATTTTGCGCTAGCGGGAGGAGGGTATGAGCAGTTCTTC. The variable domain in full, completed from reference TRBV14 and TRBJ2-1, reads EAGVTQFPSHSVIEKGQTVTLRCDPISGHDNLYWYRRVMGKEIKFLLHFVKESKQDESGMPNNRFLAERTGGTYSTLKVQPAELEDSGVYFCASSQDFALAGGGYEQFFGPGTRLTVL.

This clone was seen only a few times. V gene TRBV14 combines with J gene TRBJ2-4; 7 bases line up with TRBD1. From germline, CDR1 is SGHDN and CDR2 FVKESK. This CDR3 is built from 14 residues. V shed 4 bases, J shed 5 bases, and the junction held 5 bases outside the gene matches. The CDR3 nucleotides read TGTGCCAGCAGCCGACGGGACAGTCAAAACATTCAGTACTTC. It specifies CASSRRDSQNIQYF.

J is TRBJ2-2 and V is TRBV6-2 or TRBV6-3, with TRBD2 identical over 8 bases. Trimming at V came to 7 bases and at J to 7 bases, leaving 14 bases not matched to a gene. This CDR3 region has 16 residues. Germline CDR1 MNHEY, CDR2 SVGEGT. DNA of the CDR3: TGTGCCAGCACCCCCAGGGTAGCGGGGTCGATCGGGGAGCTGTTTTTT. It is translated as CASTPRVAGSIGELFF.

This chain uses TRBV5-1 with TRBJ1-6; 9 bases align to TRBD1. This CDR3 is built from 15 residues. V lost 0 bases to trimming and J lost 13 bases; unmatched junction nucleotides: 8. Germline values: CDR1 SGHRS, CDR2 YFSETQ. CDR3 in DNA: TGCGCCAGCAGCTTGGCCGGGACAGGGATTGATCCCCTCCACTTT. Its protein product is CASSLAGTGIDPLHF.

The chain links TRBV5-1 to TRBJ2-3; 11 bases line up with TRBD2. Trimming took 5 bases from V and 0 from J; bases not matched to a gene: 5. The CDR3 consists of 16 residues. Germline CDR1 is SGHRS and CDR2 is YFSETQ. In DNA, the CDR3 is TGCGCCAGCAGTAGGGGGACTAGCGGAAGCACAGATACGCAGTATTTT. Encoded protein: CASSRGTSGSTDTQYF.

The V and J genes are TRBV3-1 (or the pseudogene TRBV3-2) and TRBJ2-1, with 8 bases that match TRBD2. Trimming cost V 8 bases and J 0 bases; bases outside gene matches: 9. Germline CDR1 and CDR2: LGHDT and YNNKEL (reference sequence). The CDR3 loop spans 16 amino acids. The DNA of the CDR3 is TGTGCCAGCGCATCGCGGGGGGTAAGCTCCTACAATGAGCAGTTCTTC. Residues: CASASRGVSSYNEQFF.